This T cell receptor beta chain appears in the sequencing data of a study of blood T cell repertoires in COVID-19. Study-wide context: The samples span acute and convalescent COVID-19 from the United States, Italy and Spain. Sources were T cells, B-cell-depleted T cells, or PBMCs; the material itself was cDNA or gDNA.

Original processing methods: Amplification from reference gene primers served as the basis for estimated nucleated cell counts. Repertoires were generated with immunoSEQ multiplex PCR, while TCRdb's copy carries only in-frame clones and drops some. V and J calls and clone size are given by that table; D and trimming were obtained from the DNA. The repertoire includes approximately 350,000 clones, under 95% of them detected once, and under 3.5% sits in the top ten. CDR1 is LNHDA, CDR2 SQIVND, per germline (reference sequence). The CDR3 loop spans 16 amino acids. V was pared by 2 bases and J by 6 bases, with 7 bases of the junction left unmatched.

The chain is built from TRBV19 and TRBJ2-2; 9 bases align to TRBD2. Sequenced sample: peripheral blood. This TCR derives from a woman between 18 and 30 years old who had recovered from COVID-19. CDR3 amino acids: CASSIRSGRLPGELFF. DNA of the CDR3: TGTGCCAGTAGTATAAGGAGCGGGAGGCTGCCCGGGGAGCTGTTTTTT.